Below are 30 T cell receptor beta chains sequenced from a single sample in a study of blood T cell repertoires in COVID-19. Assay: immunoSEQ multiplex PCR; the TCRdb copy retains only in-frame clones and omits some. Counted here are 250,000 to 300,000 clones, approximately 90% occurring once; the ten biggest clones make up 2% to 2.5%. The material sequenced was peripheral blood. These receptor sequences come from a woman in her thirties with COVID-19, enrolled during active disease.

This chain links TRBV7-9 with TRBJ2-1; D remains ambiguous. CDR1 is SEHNR and CDR2 is FQNEAQ in the germline V gene (reference sequence). The CDR3 has 14 amino acids. V gave up 1 base and J gave up 2 bases, with 6 bases separating them. The CDR3 spells CASSLDGPYNEQFF. DNA of the CDR3: TGTGCCAGCAGCTTAGACGGTCCCTACAATGAGCAGTTCTTC.

The CDR3 DNA reads TGCGCCAGCAGATTTTTAGGAACCGGGACAGCGAACACTGAAGCTTTCTTT. Its translation is CASRFLGTGTANTEAFF. This chain links TRBV10-2 with TRBJ1-1, with TRBD1 matching over 7 bases. J was trimmed by 1 base and V by 6 bases; bases with no gene match: 14. This CDR3 region has 17 residues. Germline CDR1 reads WSHSY; CDR2 reads SAAADI.

The chain joins TRBV6-5 to TRBJ2-1; TRBD2 matches 11 bases. V lost 5 bases, J lost 4 bases, and 4 bases stayed unmatched. CDR3 length: 15 amino acids. The germline CDR1 and CDR2 sequences are MNHEY and SVGAGI. CDR3 residues: CASSTTSGTYNEQFF. The CDR3 DNA is TGTGCCAGCAGTACGACTAGCGGGACGTACAATGAGCAGTTCTTC.

This chain uses TRBV3-1 (or the pseudogene TRBV3-2) with TRBJ1-5; D remains unclear. V lost 6 bases and J 2 bases, leaving 8 bases between the germline ends. Germline V gives CDR1 LGHDT, CDR2 YNNKEL (reference sequence). The CDR3 runs 13 residues. This chain's CDR3 is CASSVEGNQPQHF. The CDR3 DNA reads TGTGCCAGCAGTGTGGAGGGCAATCAGCCCCAGCATTTT.

V and J are TRBV7-8 and TRBJ1-3, with 7 bases fitting TRBD1. This CDR3 is 14 amino acids long. Germline values: CDR1 SGHVS, CDR2 FQNEAQ. Unmatched junction bases numbered 2, after V lost 4 bases and J lost 2 bases. This CDR3 is CASSSTGTGNTIYF. CDR3 in DNA: TGTGCCAGCAGCTCGACAGGGACTGGAAACACCATATATTTT.

This chain links TRBV7-9 with TRBJ1-1; 9 positions agree with TRBD1. CDR3 length: 12 amino acids. Looked up from germline, CDR1 is SEHNR and CDR2 is FQNEAQ (reference sequence). Germline trimming cut 5 bases from V and 8 bases from J; bases unmatched to any gene: 3. The CDR3 DNA reads as TGTGCCAGCAGCAGGGACAGGGCCGAAGCTTTCTTT. This translates into CASSRDRAEAFF.

The rearrangement joins TRBV5-5 to TRBJ2-1; 11 bases are a match to TRBD2. In germline, CDR1 is SGHKS, CDR2 YYEKEE (reference sequence). The CDR3 runs to 14 residues. The V segment lost 2 bases and the J segment 5 bases; nucleotides outside the gene matches: 0. The CDR3 region has the DNA TGTGCCAGCAGCTTTAGCGGGAGGGACAATGAGCAGTTCTTC. As protein: CASSFSGRDNEQFF.

V usage is TRBV25-1 and J usage is TRBJ2-7; 8 nucleotides agree with TRBD1. Germline CDR1 reads MGHDK; CDR2 reads SYGVNS. The CDR3 has 11 amino acids. The V segment lost 6 bases and the J segment 5 bases; nucleotides outside the gene matches: 0. The CDR3 DNA reads TGTGCCAGCAGGACAGGGGACGAGCAGTACTTC. Translated: CASRTGDEQYF.

This rearrangement joins TRBV5-1 to TRBJ2-2; unclear D gene. The V gene's germline CDR1 is SGHRS and CDR2 YFSETQ. There are 15 residues in the CDR3. Trimming stripped 0 bases from V and 7 bases from J, with 13 bases between. CDR3 in amino acids: CASSLDSSPGGELFF. The CDR3 bases are TGCGCCAGCAGCTTGGACAGCTCGCCCGGCGGGGAGCTGTTTTTT.

V is TRBV30 and J is TRBJ1-1; D is perhaps TRBD1 (6 bases). CDR3 length: 15 amino acids. CDR1 is GTSNPN and CDR2 is SVGIG in the germline V gene (reference sequence). Between the trimmed V and J ends, which lost 3 bases and 0 bases, there was a span of 14 bases. The CDR3 DNA is TGTGCCTGGAGACAGGGCTCGACCATGAACACTGAAGCTTTCTTT. Its protein product is CAWRQGSTMNTEAFF.

V gene TRBV27 combines with J gene TRBJ2-1; TRBD2 agrees at 10 bases. V trimming: 6 bases; J trimming: 4 bases; junction bases outside the gene matches: 3. CDR1 is MNHEY, CDR2 SMNVEV, per germline (reference sequence). The CDR3 is 14 amino acids. In nucleotides, the CDR3 is TGTGCCAGCAGCCCTAGCGGGAGATACAATGAGCAGTTCTTC. Encoded protein: CASSPSGRYNEQFF.

The J gene is TRBJ2-7, the V gene TRBV18, with TRBD1 as a possible D gene (5 bases). The V end was cut by 4 bases, the J end by 3 bases, with 13 bases between. In germline, CDR1 is KGHSH, CDR2 LQKENI. The CDR3 is 14 residues long. The CDR3 reads CASSQGEYSYEQYF. As DNA, the CDR3 is TGTGCCAGCTCACAAGGGGAATACAGCTACGAGCAGTACTTC.

This clone was recorded a few times. The genes are TRBV4-2 and TRBJ2-1, with TRBD2 matching 14 bases. The CDR3 extends over 18 amino acids. The V gene's germline CDR1 is LGHNA and CDR2 YNFKEQ. The ends lost 3 bases at V and 0 bases at J; junction bases unmatched: 4. CDR3 in DNA: TGTGCCAGCAGCCAGGGACTAGCGGGAGCGATCTCCTACAATGAGCAGTTCTTC. Protein sequence: CASSQGLAGAISYNEQFF.

This chain connects TRBV4-1 to TRBJ2-2; D is perhaps TRBD2 (6 bases). V lost 2 bases and J 6 bases, leaving 10 bases between the germline ends. Germline values: CDR1 MGHRA, CDR2 YSYEKL. CDR3 length equals 14 residues. The CDR3, as DNA: TGCGCCAGCAGCCAACAGACTAGTTCCGGGGAGCTGTTTTTT. This codes for CASSQQTSSGELFF.

The chain uses TRBV4-1 and TRBJ1-2; tentatively, D is TRBD1 (6 bases). Between the trimmed V and J ends, which lost 1 base and 5 bases, there was a span of 14 bases. This CDR3 comprises 15 residues. Germline V gene data show CDR1 as MGHRA and CDR2 as YSYEKL. The CDR3 here is CASSQARQVNYGYTF. CDR3 coding DNA: TGCGCCAGCAGCCAAGCCCGACAGGTTAATTATGGCTACACCTTC.

The chain carries TRBV4-2 and TRBJ1-1; a weak D match, TRBD1 (5 bases). The CDR3 is 12 amino acids. Germline V gene lookup returns CDR1 LGHNA and CDR2 YNFKEQ. With 9 bases removed from V and 0 bases from J, the gap between germline ends came to 8 bases. The CDR3 is CASGHLNTEAFF. The CDR3 DNA sequence: TGTGCCAGTGGACATTTGAACACTGAAGCTTTCTTT.

V gene TRBV7-2 combines with J gene TRBJ1-3; D gene ambiguous. The CDR3 length is 16 residues. Germline CDR1 reads SGHTA; CDR2 reads FQGNSA. Trimming removed 1 base from V and 0 bases from J, with 10 bases in between. The CDR3, as DNA: TGTGCCAGCAGCTTAGTAGGCGGAAACTCTGGAAACACCATATATTTT. It specifies CASSLVGGNSGNTIYF.

The V gene is TRBV27, the J gene TRBJ2-7; 9 bases align to TRBD2. The CDR3 runs to 15 residues. CDR1 MNHEY and CDR2 SMNVEV come from the germline V gene (reference sequence). V was clipped by 2 bases and J by 7 bases; unmatched bases: 9. The CDR3 loop is CASSLSQAGGGEQYF. The CDR3 nucleotides read TGTGCCAGCAGTTTAAGTCAAGCGGGAGGAGGTGAGCAGTACTTC.

The chain couples TRBV12-5 to TRBJ1-1, with a tentative D call TRBD1 (5 bases). The CDR3 contains 15 residues. V lost 0 bases and J lost 5, with 13 bases in between. Germline V gene sequence: CDR1 LGHNT, CDR2 FRNRAP. The CDR3 DNA reads as TGTGCTAGTGGTTTGGTACTGGGGGGTTTGACTGAAGCTTTCTTT. Its translation is CASGLVLGGLTEAFF.

The chain couples TRBV5-1 to TRBJ2-7; TRBD1 matches 7 bases. Germline V gives CDR1 SGHRS, CDR2 YFSETQ. V lost 1 base to trimming and J lost 2 bases; unmatched junction nucleotides: 3. This CDR3 is 14 amino acids long. The CDR3 sequence: CASSLTGDAYEQYF. The CDR3 region has the DNA TGCGCCAGCAGCTTGACAGGGGATGCCTACGAGCAGTACTTC.

The chain uses TRBV2 and TRBJ1-5; weak D call: TRBD1 (5 bases). Germline V gene data show CDR1 as SNHLY and CDR2 as FYNNEI. The CDR3 sequence is 15 residues long. The V end lost 1 base, the J end lost 3 bases, and 10 bases lay between the germline ends. CDR3 bases: TGTGCCAGCAGTGAAGGAAAGGGACTCAATCAGCCCCAGCATTTT. Its protein is CASSEGKGLNQPQHF.

This sequence joins TRBV30 and TRBJ2-2; D perhaps matches TRBD2 (6 bases). V shed 0 bases and J shed 1 base, with 15 bases lying between them. This CDR3 is 17 amino acids long. The germline V gene encodes CDR1 GTSNPN and CDR2 SVGIG (reference sequence). The CDR3 loop is CAWSVRWDSLNTGELFF. The CDR3 DNA reads as TGTGCCTGGAGTGTACGTTGGGACTCGTTGAACACCGGGGAGCTGTTTTTT.

This clone was picked up one time. The V and J genes are TRBV10-3 and TRBJ2-3; TRBD2 agrees at 10 bases. This CDR3 region has 16 residues. V gave up 8 bases and J gave up 2 bases; unmatched junction bases: 10. Germline V gives CDR1 ENHRY, CDR2 SYGVKD. The CDR3 DNA sequence: TGTGCCATCCAGGACTCTAGCGGGGGATTCACAGATACGCAGTATTTT. It translates to CAIQDSSGGFTDTQYF.

In its sample, this clone was seen a few times. This sequence joins TRBV6-4 and TRBJ2-5; D perhaps matches TRBD2 (7 bases). Per germline, CDR1 MRHNA and CDR2 SNTAGT. This CDR3 contains 14 residues. V lost 3 bases and J lost 2, with 10 bases in between. Here the CDR3 DNA reads TGTGCCAGCAGTGAAAGGGGGGGACAAGAGACCCAGTACTTC. The encoded protein is CASSERGGQETQYF.

The chain is built from TRBV29-1 and TRBJ2-2; TRBD1 aligns across 9 bases. The CDR3 is 15 residues long. Trimming at V came to 6 bases and at J to 4 bases, leaving 9 bases not matched to a gene. CDR1 is SQVTM and CDR2 is ANQGSEA in the germline V gene. Here the CDR3 reads CSVQEGDRATGELFF. In nucleotides, the CDR3 is TGCAGCGTCCAAGAGGGGGACAGGGCCACCGGGGAGCTGTTTTTT.

V usage is TRBV16 and J usage is TRBJ2-7, with 9 bases matching TRBD2. CDR3 length equals 14 residues. After removal of 2 bases from V and 9 bases from J, the junction contained 8 bases not matched to a gene. Germline V gene sequence: CDR1 KGHSY, CDR2 FQNENV. CDR3 bases: TGTGCCAGCAGCCAAGGTCTAGCGGGAAGCGGGCAGTACTTC. It specifies CASSQGLAGSGQYF.

Note on this clone: The junction shows a germline mismatch at one end, possibly a read error. The chain joins TRBV7-9 to TRBJ2-7; the D gene could be TRBD1 or TRBD2 (11 bases each). Per the germline V gene, CDR1 is SEHNR and CDR2 is FQNEAQ (reference sequence). This CDR3 is 19 amino acids long. CDR3 residues: CASSLEWDRGEDRLAGLIF. The CDR3 DNA reads as TGTGCCAGCAGCTTAGAGTGGGACAGGGGGGAGGACCGACTAGCGGGACTAATCTTC.

The V and J genes are TRBV19 and TRBJ2-7; 12 bases align to TRBD2. Germline CDR1 and CDR2: LNHDA and SQIVND (reference sequence). CDR3 length: 14 residues. V lost 6 bases, J lost 2 bases, and 2 bases stayed unmatched. CDR3 nucleotide sequence: TGTGCCAGTAGCGCTAGCGGGAGGGCCTACGAGCAGTACTTC. It is translated as CASSASGRAYEQYF.

J is TRBJ1-1 and V is TRBV5-1; no firm D call. V was clipped by 0 bases and J by 5 bases, with 11 bases between them. Per germline, CDR1 SGHRS and CDR2 YFSETQ. This CDR3 has 14 residues. In nucleotides, the CDR3 is TGCGCCAGCAGCTTGGAAGGGAGGTGGACTGAAGCTTTCTTT. It encodes CASSLEGRWTEAFF.

This chain links TRBV9 with TRBJ1-1; 7 bases match TRBD1. There are 16 residues in the CDR3. CDR1 SGDLS and CDR2 YYNGEE come from the germline V gene. The J segment lost 1 base and the V segment lost 3 bases, leaving 9 bases of the junction unmatched. The CDR3 DNA sequence: TGTGCCAGCAGCGAGGATCGGACAGGAGCGAACACTGAAGCTTTCTTT. Translated: CASSEDRTGANTEAFF.